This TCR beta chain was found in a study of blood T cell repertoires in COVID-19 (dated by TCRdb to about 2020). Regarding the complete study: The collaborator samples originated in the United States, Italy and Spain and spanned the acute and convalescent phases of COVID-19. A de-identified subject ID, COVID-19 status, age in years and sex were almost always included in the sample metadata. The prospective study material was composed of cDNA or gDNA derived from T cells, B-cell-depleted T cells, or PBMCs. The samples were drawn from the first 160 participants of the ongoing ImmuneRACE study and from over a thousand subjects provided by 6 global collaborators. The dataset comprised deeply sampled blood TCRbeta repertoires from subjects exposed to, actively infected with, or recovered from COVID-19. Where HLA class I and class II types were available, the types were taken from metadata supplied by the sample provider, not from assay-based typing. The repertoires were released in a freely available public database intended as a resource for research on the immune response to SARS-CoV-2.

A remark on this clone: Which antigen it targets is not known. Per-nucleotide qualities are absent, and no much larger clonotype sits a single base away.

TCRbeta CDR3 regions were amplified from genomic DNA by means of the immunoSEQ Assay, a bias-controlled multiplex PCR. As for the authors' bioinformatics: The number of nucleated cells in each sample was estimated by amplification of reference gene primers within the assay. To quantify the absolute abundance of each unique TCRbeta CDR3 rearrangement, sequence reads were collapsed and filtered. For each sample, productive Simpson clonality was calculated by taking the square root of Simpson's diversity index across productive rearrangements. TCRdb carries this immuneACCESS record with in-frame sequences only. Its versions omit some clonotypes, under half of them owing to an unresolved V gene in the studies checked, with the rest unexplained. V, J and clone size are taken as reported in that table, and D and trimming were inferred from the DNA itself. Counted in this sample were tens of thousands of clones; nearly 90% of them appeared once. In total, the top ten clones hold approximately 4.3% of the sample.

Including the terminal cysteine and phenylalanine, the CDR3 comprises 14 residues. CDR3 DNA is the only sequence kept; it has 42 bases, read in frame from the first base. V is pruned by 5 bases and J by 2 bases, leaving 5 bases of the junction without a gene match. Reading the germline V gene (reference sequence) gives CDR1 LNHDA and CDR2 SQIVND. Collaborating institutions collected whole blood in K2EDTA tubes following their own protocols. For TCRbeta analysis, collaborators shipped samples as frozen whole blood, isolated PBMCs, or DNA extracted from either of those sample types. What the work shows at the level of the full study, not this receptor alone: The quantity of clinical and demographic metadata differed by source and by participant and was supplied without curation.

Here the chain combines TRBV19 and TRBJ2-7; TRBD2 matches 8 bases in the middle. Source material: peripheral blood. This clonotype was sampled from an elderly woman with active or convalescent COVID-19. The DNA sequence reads TGTGCCAGTAGTGAGCCGGGACTAGCCTACGAGCAGTACTTC. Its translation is CASSEPGLAYEQYF.